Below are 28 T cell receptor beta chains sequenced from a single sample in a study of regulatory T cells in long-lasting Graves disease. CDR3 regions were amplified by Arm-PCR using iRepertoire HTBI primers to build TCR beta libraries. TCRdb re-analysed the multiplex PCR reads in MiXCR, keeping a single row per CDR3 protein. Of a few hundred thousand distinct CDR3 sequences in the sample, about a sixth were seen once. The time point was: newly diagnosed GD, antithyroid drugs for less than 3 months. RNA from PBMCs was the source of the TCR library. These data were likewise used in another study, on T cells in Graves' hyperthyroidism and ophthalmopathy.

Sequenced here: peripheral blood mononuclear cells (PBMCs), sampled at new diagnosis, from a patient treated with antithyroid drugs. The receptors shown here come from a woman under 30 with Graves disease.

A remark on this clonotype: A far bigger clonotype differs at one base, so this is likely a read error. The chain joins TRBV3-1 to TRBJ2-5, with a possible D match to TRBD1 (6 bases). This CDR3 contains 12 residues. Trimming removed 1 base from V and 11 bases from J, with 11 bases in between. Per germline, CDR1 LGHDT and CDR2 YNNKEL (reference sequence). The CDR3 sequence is CASSQVGGKQYF. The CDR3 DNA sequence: TGTGCCAGCAGCCAAGTTGGGGGCAAGCAGTACTTC.

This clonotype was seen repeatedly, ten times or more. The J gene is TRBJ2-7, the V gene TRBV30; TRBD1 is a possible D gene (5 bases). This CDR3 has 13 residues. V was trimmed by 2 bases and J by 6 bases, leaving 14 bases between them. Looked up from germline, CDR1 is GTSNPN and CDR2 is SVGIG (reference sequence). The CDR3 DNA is TGTGCCTGGAGTCGATCCAGGGATCGCGAGCAGTACTTC. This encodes CAWSRSRDREQYF.

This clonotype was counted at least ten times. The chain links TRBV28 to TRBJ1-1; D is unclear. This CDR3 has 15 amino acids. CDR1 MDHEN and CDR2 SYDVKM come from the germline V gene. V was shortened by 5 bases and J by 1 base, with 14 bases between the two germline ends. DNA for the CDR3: TGTGCCAGCAGTATCTGGAATTCGGGGAACACTGAAGCTTTCTTT. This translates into CASSIWNSGNTEAFF.

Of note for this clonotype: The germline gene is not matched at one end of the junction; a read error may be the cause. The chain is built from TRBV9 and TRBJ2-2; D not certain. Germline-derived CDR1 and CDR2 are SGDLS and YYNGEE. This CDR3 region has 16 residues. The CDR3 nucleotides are TGTGCCAGCGGCGTAAGGGCAGGTCGGAACACCGGGGAGCTGTTTTTT. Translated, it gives CASGVRAGRNTGELFF.

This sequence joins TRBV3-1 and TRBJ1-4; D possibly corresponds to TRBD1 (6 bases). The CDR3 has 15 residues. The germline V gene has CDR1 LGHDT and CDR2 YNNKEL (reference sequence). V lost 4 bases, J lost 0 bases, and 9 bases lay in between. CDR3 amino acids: CASSRGGATNEKLFF. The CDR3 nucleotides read TGTGCCAGCAGCCGGGGGGGCGCAACTAATGAAAAACTGTTTTTT.

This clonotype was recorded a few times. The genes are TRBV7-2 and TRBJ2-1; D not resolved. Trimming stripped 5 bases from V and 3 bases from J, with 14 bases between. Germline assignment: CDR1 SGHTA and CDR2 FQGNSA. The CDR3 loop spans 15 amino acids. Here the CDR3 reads CASSDPRRIYNEQFF. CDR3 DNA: TGTGCCAGCAGCGATCCACGGCGAATCTACAATGAGCAGTTCTTC. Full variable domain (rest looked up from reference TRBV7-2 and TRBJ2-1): GAGVSQSPSNKVTEKGKDVELRCDPISGHTALYWYRQSLGQGLEFLIYFQGNSAPDKSGLPSDRFSAERTGGSVSTLTIQRTQQEDSAVYLCASSDPRRIYNEQFFGPGTRLTVL.

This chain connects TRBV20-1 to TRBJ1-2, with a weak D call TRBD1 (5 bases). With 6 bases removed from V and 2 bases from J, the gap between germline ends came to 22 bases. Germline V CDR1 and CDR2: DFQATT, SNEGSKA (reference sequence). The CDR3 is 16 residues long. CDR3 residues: CSALPILTGTNYGYTF. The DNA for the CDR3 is TGCAGTGCCCTCCCCATTTTAACAGGCACCAACTATGGCTACACCTTC.

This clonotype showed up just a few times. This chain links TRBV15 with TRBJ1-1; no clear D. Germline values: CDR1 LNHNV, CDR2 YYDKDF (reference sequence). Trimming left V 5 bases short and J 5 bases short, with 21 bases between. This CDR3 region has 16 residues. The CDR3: CATSPRGRRAGTEAFF. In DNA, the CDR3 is TGTGCCACCAGCCCCCGGGGAAGAAGGGCGGGGACTGAAGCTTTCTTT.

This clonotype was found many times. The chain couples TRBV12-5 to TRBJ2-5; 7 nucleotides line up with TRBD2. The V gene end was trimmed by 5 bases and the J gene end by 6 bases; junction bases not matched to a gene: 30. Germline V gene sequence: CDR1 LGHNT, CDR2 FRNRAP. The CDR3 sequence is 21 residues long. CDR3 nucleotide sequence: TGTGCTAGTGGTACGCGAACTTGGTGGGGGGGATCGGTGCGTACAGGAAAGACCCAGTACTTC. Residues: CASGTRTWWGGSVRTGKTQYF.

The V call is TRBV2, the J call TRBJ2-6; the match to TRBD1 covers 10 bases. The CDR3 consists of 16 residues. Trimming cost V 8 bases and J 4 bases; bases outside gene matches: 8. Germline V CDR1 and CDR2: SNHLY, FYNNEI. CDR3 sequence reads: CASVRDRGLGANVLTF. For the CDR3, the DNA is TGTGCCAGCGTACGGGACAGGGGTTTAGGGGCCAACGTCCTGACTTTC.

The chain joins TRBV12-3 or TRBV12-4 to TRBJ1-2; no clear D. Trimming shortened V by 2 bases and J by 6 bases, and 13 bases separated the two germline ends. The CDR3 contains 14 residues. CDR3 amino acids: CASSLNQGGNGYTF. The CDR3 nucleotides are TGTGCCAGCAGTTTAAATCAAGGCGGGAATGGCTACACCTTC.

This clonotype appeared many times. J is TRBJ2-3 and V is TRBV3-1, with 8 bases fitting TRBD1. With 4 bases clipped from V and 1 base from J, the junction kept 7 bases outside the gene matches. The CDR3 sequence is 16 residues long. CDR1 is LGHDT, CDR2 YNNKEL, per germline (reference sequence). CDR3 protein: CASSPEGTGGTDTQYF. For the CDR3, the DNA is TGTGCCAGCAGCCCCGAGGGGACAGGCGGCACAGATACGCAGTATTTT.

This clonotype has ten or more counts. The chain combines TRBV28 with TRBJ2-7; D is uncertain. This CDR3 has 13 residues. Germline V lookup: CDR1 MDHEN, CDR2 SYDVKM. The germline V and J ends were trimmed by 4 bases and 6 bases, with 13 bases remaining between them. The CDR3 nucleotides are TGTGCCAGCAGTTGGGCGGAGACTCGCGAGCAGTACTTC. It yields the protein CASSWAETREQYF.

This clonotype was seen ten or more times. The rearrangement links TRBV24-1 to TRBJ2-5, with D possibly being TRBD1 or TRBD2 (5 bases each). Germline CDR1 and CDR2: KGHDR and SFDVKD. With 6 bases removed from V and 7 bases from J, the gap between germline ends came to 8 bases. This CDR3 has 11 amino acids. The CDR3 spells CATSLGVTQYF. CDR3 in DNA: TGTGCCACCAGTTTGGGGGTGACCCAGTACTTC.

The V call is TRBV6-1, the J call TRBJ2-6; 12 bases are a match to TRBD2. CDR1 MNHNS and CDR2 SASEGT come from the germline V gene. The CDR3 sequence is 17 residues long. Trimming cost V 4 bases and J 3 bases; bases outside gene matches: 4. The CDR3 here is CASSALAGGLGANVLTF. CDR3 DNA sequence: TGTGCCAGCAGTGCCCTAGCGGGGGGGCTTGGGGCCAACGTCCTGACTTTC.

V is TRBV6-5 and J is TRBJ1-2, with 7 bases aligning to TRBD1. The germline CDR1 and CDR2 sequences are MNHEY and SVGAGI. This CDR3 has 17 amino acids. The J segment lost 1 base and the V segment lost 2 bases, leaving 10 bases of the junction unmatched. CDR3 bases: TGTGCCAGCAGTTACCGGGACAGACCATACCATAACTATGGCTACACCTTC. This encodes CASSYRDRPYHNYGYTF.

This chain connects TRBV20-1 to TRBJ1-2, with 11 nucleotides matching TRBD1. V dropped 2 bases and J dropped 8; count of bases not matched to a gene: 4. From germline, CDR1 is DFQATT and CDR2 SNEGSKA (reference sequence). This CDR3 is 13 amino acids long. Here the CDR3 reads CSARPDRGRGYTF. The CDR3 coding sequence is TGCAGTGCTAGACCGGACAGGGGGCGGGGCTACACCTTC.

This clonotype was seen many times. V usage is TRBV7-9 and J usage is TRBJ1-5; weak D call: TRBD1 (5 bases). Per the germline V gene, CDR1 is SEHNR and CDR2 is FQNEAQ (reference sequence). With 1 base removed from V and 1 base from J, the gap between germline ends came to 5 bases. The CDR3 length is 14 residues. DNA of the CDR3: TGTGCCAGCAGCTTAGGACAGAGCAATCAGCCCCAGCATTTT. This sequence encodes CASSLGQSNQPQHF.

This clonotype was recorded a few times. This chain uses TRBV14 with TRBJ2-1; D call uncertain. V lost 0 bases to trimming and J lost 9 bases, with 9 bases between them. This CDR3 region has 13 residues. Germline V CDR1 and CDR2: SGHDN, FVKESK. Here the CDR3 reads CASSQDRVGEQFF. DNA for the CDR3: TGTGCCAGCAGCCAAGATCGCGTGGGTGAGCAGTTCTTC.

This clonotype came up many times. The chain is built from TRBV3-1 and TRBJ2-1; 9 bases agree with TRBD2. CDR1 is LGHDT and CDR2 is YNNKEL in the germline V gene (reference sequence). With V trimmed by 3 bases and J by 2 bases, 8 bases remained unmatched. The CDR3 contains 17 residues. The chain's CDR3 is CASSHGQTSGTYNEQFF. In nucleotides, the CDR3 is TGTGCCAGCAGCCACGGTCAGACTAGCGGAACCTACAATGAGCAGTTCTTC.

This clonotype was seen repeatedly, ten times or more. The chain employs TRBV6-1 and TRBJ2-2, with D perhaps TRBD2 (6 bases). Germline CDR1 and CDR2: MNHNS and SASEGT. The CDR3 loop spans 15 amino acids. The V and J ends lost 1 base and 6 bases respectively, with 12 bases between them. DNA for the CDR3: TGTGCCAGCAGTGAAGGTGGAGGGGTAGCCGGGGAGCTGTTTTTT. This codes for CASSEGGGVAGELFF.

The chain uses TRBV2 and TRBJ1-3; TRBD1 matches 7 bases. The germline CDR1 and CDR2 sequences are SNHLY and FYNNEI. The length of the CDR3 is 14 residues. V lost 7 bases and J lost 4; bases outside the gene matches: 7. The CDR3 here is CASTQGVGGNTIYF. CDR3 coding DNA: TGTGCCAGCACCCAGGGGGTCGGCGGAAACACCATATATTTT. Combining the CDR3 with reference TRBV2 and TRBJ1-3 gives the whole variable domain EPEVTQTPSHQVTQMGQEVILRCVPISNHLYFYWYRQILGQKVEFLVSFYNNEISEKSEIFDDQFSVERPDGSNFTLKIRSTKLEDSAMYFCASTQGVGGNTIYFGEGSWLTVV.

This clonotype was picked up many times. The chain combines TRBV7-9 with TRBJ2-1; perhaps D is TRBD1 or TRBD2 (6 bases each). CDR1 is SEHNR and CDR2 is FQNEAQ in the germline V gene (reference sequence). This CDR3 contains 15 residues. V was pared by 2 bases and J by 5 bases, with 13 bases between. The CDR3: CASSLFGGLHNEQFF. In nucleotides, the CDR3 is TGTGCCAGCAGCTTATTTGGGGGGCTCCACAATGAGCAGTTCTTC.

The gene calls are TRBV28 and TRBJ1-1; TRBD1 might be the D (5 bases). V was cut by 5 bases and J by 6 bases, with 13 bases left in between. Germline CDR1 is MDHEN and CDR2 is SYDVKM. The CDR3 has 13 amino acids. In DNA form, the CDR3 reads TGTGCCAGCAGTGACAGTCTACGCCCTGAAGCTTTCTTT. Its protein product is CASSDSLRPEAFF.

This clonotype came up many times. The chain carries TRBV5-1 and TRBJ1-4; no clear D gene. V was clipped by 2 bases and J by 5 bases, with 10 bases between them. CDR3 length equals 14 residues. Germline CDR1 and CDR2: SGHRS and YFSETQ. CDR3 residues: CASSLGRSNEKLFF. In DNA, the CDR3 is TGCGCCAGCAGCTTAGGGAGATCGAATGAAAAACTGTTTTTT.

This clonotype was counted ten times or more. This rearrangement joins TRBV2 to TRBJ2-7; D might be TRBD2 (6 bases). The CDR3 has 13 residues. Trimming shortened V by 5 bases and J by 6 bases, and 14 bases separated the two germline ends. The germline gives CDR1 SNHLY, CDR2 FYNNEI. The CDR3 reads CASSPTGDCEQYF. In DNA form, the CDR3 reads TGTGCCAGCAGTCCCACGGGAGACTGCGAGCAGTACTTC.

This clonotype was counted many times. The DNA of the CDR3 is TGCGCCAGCAGCTTGGACTGGCAGGCCTACGAGCAGTACTTC. Its translation: CASSLDWQAYEQYF. The J gene is TRBJ2-7, the V gene TRBV5-1; D gene uncertain. The V and J ends lost 0 bases and 2 bases respectively, with 9 bases between them. This CDR3 contains 14 residues. CDR1 and CDR2 from the germline V gene are SGHRS and YFSETQ.

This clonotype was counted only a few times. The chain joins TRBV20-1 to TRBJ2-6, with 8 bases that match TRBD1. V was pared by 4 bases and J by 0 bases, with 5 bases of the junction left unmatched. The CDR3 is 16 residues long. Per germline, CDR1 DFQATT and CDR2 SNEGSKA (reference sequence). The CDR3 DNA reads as TGCAGTGCTACCGACAGGGGTCCCTCTGGGGCCAACGTCCTGACTTTC. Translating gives CSATDRGPSGANVLTF.